This T cell receptor (beta chain) was found in a study of OX40 agonist ivuxolimab in advanced cancers. Across the whole study: With ivuxolimab, an agonistic anti-OX40 (CD134) antibody, patients were treated.

Note on this clone: Its antigen is unknown.

The method was immunoSEQ multiplex PCR; TCRdb's version includes in-frame clones alone and lacks a portion of them. The top ten hold 3% to 4% of the sample, which has tens of thousands of clones, around 90% seen once. Study observations and caveats: Dose levels from 0.1 to 3.0 mg/kg saw CD4+ and CD8+ blood T cells expand clonally by week 6. CD4+ T cells averaged fewer expanded clones than CD8+ T cells.

This TCR came from an adult with an advanced solid tumor such as melanoma, head and neck, liver or kidney cancer. The sequencing here drew on CD4+ or CD8+ T cells sorted from blood, taken in a trial of the OX40 agonist ivuxolimab.

The CDR3 bases are TGCGCCAGCAGCTTGACAGGGTCTGAAGCTTTCTTT. It translates to CASSLTGSEAFF. The chain combines TRBV5-1 with TRBJ1-1; D may be TRBD1 (6 bases). V lost 1 base and J lost 6, with 7 bases in between. The CDR3 consists of 12 residues. The germline V gene has CDR1 SGHRS and CDR2 YFSETQ.